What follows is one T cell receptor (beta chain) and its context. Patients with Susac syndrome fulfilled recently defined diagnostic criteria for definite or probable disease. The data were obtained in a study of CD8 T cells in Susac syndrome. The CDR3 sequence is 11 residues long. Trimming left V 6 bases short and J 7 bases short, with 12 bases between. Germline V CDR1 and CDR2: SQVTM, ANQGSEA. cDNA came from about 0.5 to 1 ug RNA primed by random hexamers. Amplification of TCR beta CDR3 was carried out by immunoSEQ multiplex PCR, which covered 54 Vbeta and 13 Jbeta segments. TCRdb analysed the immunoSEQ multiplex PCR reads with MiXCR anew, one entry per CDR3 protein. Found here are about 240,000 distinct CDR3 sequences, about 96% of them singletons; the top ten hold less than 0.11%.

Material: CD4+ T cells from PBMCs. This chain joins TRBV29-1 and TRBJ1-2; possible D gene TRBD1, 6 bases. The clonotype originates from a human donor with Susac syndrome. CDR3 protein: CSVGQSGGYTF. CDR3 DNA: TGCAGCGTGGGACAATCAGGTGGCTACACCTTC.